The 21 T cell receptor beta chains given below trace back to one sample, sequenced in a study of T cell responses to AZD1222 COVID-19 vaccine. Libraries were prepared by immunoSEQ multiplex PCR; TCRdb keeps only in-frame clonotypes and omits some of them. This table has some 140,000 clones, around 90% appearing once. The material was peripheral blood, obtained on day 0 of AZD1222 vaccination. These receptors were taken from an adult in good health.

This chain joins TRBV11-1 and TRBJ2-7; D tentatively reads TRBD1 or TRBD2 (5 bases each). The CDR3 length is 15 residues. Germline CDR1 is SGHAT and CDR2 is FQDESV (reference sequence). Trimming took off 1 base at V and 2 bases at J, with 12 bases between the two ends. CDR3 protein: CASSLVRGAPYEQYF. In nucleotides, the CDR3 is TGTGCCAGCAGCTTAGTGAGGGGAGCCCCCTACGAGCAGTACTTC. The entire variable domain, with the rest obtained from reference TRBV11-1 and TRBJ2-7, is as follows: EAEVAQSPRYKITEKSQAVAFWCDPISGHATLYWYRQILGQGPELLVQFQDESVVDDSQLPKDRFSAERLKGVDSTLKIQPAELGDSAMYLCASSLVRGAPYEQYFGPGTRLTVT.

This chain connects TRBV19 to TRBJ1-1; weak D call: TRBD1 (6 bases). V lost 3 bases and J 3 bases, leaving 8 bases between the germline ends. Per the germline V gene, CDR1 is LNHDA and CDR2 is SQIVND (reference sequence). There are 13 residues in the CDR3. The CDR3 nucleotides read TGTGCCAGTAGTATCCCAGGGGACACTGAAGCTTTCTTT. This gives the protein CASSIPGDTEAFF.

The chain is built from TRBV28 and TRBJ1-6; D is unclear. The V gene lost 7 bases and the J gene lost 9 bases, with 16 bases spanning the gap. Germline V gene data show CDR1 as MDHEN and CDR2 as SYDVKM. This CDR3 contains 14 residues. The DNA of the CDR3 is TGTGCCAGCAATGTGGCTCGTTCCGGTTCACCCCTCCACTTT. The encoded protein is CASNVARSGSPLHF.

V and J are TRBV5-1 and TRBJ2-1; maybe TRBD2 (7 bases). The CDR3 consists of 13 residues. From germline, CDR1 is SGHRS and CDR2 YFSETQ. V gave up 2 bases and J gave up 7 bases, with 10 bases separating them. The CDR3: CASSFEGGNEQFF. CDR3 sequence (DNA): TGCGCCAGCAGCTTTGAGGGGGGGAATGAGCAGTTCTTC.

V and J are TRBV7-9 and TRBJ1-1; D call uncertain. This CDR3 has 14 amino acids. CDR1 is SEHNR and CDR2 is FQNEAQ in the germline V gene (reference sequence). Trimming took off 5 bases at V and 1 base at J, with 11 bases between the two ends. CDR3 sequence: CASSENAGNTEAFF. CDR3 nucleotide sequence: TGTGCCAGCAGCGAAAATGCAGGGAACACTGAAGCTTTCTTT.

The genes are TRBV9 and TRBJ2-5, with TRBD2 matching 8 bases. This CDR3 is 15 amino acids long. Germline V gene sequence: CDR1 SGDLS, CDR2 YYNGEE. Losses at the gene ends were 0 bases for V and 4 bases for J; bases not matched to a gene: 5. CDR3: CASSVGPSGLETQYF. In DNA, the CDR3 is TGTGCCAGCAGCGTAGGTCCTAGCGGGTTAGAGACCCAGTACTTC.

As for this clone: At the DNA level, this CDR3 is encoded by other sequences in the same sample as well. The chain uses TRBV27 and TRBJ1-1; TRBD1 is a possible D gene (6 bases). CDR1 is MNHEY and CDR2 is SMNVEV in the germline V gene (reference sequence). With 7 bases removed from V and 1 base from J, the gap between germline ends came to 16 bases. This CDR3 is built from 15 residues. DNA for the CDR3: TGTGCCAGCATGGCACTGGGGGCGGGGAACACTGAAGCTTTCTTT. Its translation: CASMALGAGNTEAFF.

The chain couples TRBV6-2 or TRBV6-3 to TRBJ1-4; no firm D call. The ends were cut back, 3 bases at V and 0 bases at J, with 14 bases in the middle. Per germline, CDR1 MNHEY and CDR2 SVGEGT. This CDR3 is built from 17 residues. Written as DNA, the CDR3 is TGTGCCAGCAGTTATACCACTCCAAGCGCAACTAATGAAAAACTGTTTTTT. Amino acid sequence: CASSYTTPSATNEKLFF.

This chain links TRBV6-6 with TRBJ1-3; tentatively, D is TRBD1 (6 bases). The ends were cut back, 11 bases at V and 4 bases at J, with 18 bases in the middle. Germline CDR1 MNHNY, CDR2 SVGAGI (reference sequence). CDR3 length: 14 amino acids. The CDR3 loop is CAGWGGIEGNTIYF. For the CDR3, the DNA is TGTGCCGGATGGGGGGGCATAGAGGGAAACACCATATATTTT.

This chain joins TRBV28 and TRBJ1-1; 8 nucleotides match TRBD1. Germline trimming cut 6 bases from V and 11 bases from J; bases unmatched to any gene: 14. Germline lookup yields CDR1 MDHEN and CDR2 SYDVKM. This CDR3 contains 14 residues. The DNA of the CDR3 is TGTGCCAGCAGCTCACCAGGACAGGGCGGGCCGGCTTTCTTT. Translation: CASSSPGQGGPAFF.

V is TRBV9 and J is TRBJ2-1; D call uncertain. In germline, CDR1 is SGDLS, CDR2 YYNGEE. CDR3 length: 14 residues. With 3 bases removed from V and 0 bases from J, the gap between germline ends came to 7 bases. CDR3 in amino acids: CASSGSSSYNEQFF. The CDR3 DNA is TGTGCCAGCAGCGGTTCGAGCTCCTACAATGAGCAGTTCTTC.

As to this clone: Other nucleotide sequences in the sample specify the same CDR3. This CDR3 is CASSLVGQETQYF. The CDR3 nucleotides are TGTGCCAGCAGTTTAGTAGGGCAAGAGACCCAGTACTTC. The V call is TRBV12-3 or TRBV12-4, the J call TRBJ2-5; D not certain. This CDR3 spans 13 amino acids. Trimming took 1 base from V and 2 from J, leaving 5 bases between them.

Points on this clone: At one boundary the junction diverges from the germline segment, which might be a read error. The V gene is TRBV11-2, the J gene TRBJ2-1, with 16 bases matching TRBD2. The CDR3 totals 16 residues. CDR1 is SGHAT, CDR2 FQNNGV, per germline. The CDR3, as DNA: TGTGCCAGCAGCCTGGACCTATCGGGACTAGCGGGAGGGGTTCTCTTC. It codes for CASSLDLSGLAGGVLF.

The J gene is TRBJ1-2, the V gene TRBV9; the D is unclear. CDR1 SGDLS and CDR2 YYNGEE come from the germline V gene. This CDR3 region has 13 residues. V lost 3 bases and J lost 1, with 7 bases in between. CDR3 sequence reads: CASSADLNYGYTF. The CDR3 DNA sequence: TGTGCCAGCAGCGCGGACCTTAACTATGGCTACACCTTC.

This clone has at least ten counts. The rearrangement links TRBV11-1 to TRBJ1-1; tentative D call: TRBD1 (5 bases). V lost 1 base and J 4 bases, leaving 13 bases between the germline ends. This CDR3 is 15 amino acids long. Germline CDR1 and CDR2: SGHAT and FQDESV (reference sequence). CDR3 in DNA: TGTGCCAGCAGCTTAGAAGGGGTCGGGTCCACTGAAGCTTTCTTT. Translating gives CASSLEGVGSTEAFF.

The CDR3 DNA is TGTGCCAGCAGCTCCCCCGGGACATCGAACACTGAAGCTTTCTTT. This codes for CASSSPGTSNTEAFF. The V gene is TRBV7-2, the J gene TRBJ1-1; the D gene is possibly TRBD1 (6 bases). In germline, CDR1 is SGHTA, CDR2 FQGNSA. Trimming removed 4 bases from V and 1 base from J, with 13 bases in between. The CDR3 covers 15 residues.

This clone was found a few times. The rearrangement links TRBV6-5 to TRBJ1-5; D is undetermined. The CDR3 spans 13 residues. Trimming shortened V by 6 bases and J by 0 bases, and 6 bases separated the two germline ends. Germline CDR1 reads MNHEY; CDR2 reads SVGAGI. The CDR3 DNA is TGTGCCAGCAGGCCTTATAGCAATCAGCCCCAGCATTTT. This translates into CASRPYSNQPQHF.

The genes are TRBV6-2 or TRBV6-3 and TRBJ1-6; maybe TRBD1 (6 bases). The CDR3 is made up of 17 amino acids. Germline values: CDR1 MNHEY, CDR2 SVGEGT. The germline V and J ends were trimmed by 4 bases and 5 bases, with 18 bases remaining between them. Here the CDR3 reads CASSSYGTIGNNSPLHF. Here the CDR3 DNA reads TGTGCCAGCAGTTCGTATGGGACAATCGGCAATAATTCACCCCTCCACTTT.

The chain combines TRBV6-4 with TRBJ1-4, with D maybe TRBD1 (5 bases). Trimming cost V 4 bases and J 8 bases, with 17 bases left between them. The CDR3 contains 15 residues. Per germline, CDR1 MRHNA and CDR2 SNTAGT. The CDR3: CASSANGGGSEKLFF. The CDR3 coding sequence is TGTGCCAGCAGTGCCAACGGGGGGGGTTCGGAAAAACTGTTTTTT.

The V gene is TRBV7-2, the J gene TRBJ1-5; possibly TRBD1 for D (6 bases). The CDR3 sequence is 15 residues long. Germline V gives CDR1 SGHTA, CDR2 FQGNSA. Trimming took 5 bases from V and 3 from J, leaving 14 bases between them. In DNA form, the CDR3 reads TGTGCCAGCAGCACCAAGGGGGGCTTCAATCAGCCCCAGCATTTT. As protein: CASSTKGGFNQPQHF.

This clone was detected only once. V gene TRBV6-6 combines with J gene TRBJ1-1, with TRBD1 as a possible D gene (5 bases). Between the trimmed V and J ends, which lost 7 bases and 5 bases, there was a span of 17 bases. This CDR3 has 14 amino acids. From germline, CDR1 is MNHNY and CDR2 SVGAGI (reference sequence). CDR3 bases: TGTGCCAGCACGGCCACGGAGGGACGGACTGAAGCTTTCTTT. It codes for CASTATEGRTEAFF.